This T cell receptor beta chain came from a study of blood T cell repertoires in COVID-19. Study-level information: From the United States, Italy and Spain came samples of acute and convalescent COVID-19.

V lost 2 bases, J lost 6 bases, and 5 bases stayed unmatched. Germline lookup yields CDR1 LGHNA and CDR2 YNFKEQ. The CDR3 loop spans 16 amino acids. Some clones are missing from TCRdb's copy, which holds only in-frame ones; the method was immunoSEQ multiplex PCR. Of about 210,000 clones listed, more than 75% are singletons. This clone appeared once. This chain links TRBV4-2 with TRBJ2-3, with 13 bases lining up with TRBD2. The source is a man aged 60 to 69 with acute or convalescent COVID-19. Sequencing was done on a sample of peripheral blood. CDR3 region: CASSQRTSGGGDTQYF. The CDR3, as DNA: TGTGCCAGCAGCCAAAGGACTAGCGGGGGAGGGGATACGCAGTATTTT.